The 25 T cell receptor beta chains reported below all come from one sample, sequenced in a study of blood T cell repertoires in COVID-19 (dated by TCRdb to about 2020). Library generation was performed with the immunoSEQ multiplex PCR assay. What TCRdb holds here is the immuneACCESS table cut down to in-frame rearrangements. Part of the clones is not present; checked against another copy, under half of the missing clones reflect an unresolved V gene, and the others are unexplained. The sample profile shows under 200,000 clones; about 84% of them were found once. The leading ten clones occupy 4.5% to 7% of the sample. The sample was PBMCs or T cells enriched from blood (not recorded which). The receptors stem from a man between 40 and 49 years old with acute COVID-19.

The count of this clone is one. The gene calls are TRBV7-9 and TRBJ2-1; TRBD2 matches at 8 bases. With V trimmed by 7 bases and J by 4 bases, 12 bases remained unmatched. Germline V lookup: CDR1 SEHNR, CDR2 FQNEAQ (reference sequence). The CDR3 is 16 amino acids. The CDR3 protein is CASKRPSGRGYNEQFF. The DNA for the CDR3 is TGTGCCAGCAAGCGCCCCAGCGGGAGAGGTTACAATGAGCAGTTCTTC.

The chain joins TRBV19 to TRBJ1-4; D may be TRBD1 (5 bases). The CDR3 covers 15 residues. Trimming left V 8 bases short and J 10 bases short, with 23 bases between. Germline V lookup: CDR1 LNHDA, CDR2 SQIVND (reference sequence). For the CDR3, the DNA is TGTGCCAGTCTAAAGGACACAGTGATATCTGGAAAACTGTTTTTT. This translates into CASLKDTVISGKLFF.

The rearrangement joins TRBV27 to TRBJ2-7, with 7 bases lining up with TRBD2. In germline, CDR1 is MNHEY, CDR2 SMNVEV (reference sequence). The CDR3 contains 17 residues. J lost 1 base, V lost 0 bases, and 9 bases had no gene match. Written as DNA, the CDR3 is TGTGCCAGCAGTTTATCCATCCTCACTAGCGATTCCTACGAGCAGTACTTC. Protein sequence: CASSLSILTSDSYEQYF.

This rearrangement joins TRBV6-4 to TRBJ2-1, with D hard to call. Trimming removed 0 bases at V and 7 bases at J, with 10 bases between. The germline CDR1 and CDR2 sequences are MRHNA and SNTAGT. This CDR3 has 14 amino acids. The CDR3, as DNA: TGTGCCAGCAGTGACTCTGGTCACCGGAATGAGCAGTTCTTC. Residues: CASSDSGHRNEQFF.

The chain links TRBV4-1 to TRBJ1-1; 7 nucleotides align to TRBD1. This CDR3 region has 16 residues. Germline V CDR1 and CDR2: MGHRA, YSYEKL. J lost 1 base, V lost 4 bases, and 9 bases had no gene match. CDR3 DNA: TGCGCCAGCAGCCGAGGTTCCGGGACAGAGAACACTGAAGCTTTCTTT. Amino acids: CASSRGSGTENTEAFF.

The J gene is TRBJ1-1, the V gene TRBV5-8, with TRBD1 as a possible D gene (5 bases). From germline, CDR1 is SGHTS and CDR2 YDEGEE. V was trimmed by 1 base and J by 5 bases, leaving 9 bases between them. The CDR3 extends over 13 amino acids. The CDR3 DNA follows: TGTGCCAGCAGCTTGTACAGGTCTACTGAAGCTTTCTTT. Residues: CASSLYRSTEAFF.

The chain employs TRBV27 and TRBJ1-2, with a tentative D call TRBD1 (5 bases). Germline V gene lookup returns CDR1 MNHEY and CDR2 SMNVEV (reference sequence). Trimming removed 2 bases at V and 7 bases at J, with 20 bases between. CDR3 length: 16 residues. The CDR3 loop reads CASSLGASLGNRGYTF. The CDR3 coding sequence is TGTGCCAGCAGTTTAGGGGCCAGTCTGGGCAATCGTGGCTACACCTTC.

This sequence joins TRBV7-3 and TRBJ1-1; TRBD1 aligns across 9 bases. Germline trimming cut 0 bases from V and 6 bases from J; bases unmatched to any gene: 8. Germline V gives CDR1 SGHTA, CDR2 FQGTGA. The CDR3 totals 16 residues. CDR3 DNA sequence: TGTGCCAGCAGCTTAACCGGATACAGGGGGCGATCTGAAGCTTTCTTT. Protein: CASSLTGYRGRSEAFF.

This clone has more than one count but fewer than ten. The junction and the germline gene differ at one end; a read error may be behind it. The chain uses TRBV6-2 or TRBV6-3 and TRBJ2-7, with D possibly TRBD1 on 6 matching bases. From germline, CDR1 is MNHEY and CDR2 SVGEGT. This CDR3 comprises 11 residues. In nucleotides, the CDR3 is TGTGCCAGCAGTTACTTCGGGACACCGAACTTC. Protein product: CASSYFGTPNF.

The CDR3 spells CASSLRGFDTEAFF. The DNA of the CDR3 is TGTGCCAGCAGTTTACGCGGTTTTGACACTGAAGCTTTCTTT. The gene calls are TRBV28 and TRBJ1-1, with no clear D. Germline V gene lookup returns CDR1 MDHEN and CDR2 SYDVKM. This CDR3 has 14 residues. Trimming removed 2 bases from V and 3 bases from J, with 10 bases in between. Combining the CDR3 with reference TRBV28 and TRBJ1-1 gives the whole variable domain DVKVTQSSRYLVKRTGEKVFLECVQDMDHENMFWYRQDPGLGLRLIYFSYDVKMKEKGDIPEGYSVSREKKERFSLILESASTNQTSMYLCASSLRGFDTEAFFGQGTRLTVV.

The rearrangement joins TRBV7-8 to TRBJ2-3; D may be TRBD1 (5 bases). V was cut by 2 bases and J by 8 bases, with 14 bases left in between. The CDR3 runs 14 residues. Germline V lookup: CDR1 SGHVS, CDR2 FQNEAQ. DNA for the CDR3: TGTGCCAGCAGCTTAACTGATCAAAGGGGTACGCAGTATTTT. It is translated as CASSLTDQRGTQYF.

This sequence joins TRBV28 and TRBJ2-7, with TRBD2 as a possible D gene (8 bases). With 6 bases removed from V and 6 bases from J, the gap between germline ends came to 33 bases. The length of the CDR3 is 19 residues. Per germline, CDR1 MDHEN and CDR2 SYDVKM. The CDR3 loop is CASSTRGTETGTSYGEQYF. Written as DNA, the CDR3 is TGTGCCAGCAGCACCCGCGGGACAGAGACCGGGACTAGTTATGGCGAGCAGTACTTC.

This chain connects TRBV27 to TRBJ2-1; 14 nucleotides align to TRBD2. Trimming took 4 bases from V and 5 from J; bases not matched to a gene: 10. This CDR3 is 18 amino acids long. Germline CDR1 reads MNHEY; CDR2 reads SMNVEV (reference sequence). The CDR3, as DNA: TGTGCCAGCAGTTCGACTAGCGGGAGGGGCTGGGGGCACAATGAGCAGTTCTTC. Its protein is CASSSTSGRGWGHNEQFF.

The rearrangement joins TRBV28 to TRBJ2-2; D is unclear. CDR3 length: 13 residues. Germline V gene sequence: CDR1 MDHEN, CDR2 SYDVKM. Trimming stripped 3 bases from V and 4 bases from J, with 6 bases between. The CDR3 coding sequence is TGTGCCAGCAGTTTCAGGTCCACCGGGGAGCTGTTTTTT. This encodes CASSFRSTGELFF. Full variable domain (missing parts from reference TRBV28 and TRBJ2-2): DVKVTQSSRYLVKRTGEKVFLECVQDMDHENMFWYRQDPGLGLRLIYFSYDVKMKEKGDIPEGYSVSREKKERFSLILESASTNQTSMYLCASSFRSTGELFFGEGSRLTVL.

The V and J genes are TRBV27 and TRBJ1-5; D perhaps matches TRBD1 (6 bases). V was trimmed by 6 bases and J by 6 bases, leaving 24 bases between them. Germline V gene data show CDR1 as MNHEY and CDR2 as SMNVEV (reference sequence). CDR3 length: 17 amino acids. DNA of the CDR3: TGTGCCAGCAGGGCTGGGGGCGCGGTCTTTTCCGCTCAGCCCCAGCATTTT. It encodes CASRAGGAVFSAQPQHF.

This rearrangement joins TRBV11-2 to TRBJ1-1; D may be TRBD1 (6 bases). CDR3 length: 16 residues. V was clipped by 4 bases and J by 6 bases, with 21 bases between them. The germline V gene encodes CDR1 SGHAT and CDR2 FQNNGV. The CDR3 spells CASSSNRELFGAEAFF. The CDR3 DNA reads TGTGCCAGCAGCTCCAACAGGGAGCTCTTTGGAGCTGAAGCTTTCTTT.

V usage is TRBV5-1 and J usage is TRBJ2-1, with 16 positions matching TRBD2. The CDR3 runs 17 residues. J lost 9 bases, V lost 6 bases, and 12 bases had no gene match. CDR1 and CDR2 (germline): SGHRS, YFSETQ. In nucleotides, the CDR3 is TGCGCCAGCACGACCCGGCCGGGACTAGCGGGAGGGAGTGAGCAGTTCTTC. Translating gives CASTTRPGLAGGSEQFF.

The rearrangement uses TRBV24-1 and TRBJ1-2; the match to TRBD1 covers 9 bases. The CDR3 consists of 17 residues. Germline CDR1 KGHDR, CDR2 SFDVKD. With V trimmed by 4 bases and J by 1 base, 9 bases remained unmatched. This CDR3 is CATSDTGTGTHNYGYTF. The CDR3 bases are TGTGCCACCAGTGACACCGGGACAGGGACCCATAACTATGGCTACACCTTC.

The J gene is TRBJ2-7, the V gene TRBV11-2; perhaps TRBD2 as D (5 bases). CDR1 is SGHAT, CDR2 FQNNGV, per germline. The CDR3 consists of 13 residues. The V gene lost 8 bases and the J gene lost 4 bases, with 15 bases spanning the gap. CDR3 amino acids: CASGWGEIYEQYF. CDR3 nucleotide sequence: TGTGCCAGCGGCTGGGGAGAGATATACGAGCAGTACTTC.

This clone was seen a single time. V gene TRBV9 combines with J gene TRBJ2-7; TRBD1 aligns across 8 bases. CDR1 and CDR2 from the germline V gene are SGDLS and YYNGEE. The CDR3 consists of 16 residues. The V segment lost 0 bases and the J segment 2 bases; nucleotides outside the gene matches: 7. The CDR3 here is CASSVEGTGLPYEQYF. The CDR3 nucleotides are TGTGCCAGCAGCGTAGAGGGGACAGGTTTACCCTACGAGCAGTACTTC.

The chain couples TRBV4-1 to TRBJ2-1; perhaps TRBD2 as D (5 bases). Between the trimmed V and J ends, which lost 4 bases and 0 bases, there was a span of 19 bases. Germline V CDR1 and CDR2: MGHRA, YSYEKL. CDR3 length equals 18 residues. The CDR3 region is CASSLRDWRASSYNEQFF. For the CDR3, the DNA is TGCGCCAGCAGCCTTCGGGATTGGCGGGCCAGCTCCTACAATGAGCAGTTCTTC.

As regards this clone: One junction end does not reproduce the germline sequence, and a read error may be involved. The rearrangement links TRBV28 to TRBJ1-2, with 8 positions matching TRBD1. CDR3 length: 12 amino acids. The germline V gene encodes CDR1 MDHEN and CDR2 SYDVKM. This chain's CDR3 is CAAGQGSPGYIF. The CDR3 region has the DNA TGTGCCGCAGGACAGGGTTCTCCTGGCTACATCTTC.

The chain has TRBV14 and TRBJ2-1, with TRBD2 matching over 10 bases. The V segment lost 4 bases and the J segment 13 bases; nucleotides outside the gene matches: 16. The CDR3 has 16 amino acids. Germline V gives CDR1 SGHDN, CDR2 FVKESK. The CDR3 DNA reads TGTGCCAGCAGCCCTTTGACTAGCGGGTCCCTCCAGAGCCAGTTCTTC. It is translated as CASSPLTSGSLQSQFF.

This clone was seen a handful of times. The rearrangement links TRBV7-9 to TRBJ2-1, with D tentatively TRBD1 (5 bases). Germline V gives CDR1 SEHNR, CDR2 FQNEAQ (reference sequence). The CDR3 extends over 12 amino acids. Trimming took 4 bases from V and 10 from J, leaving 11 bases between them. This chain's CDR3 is CASSYDWTEQFF. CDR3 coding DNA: TGTGCCAGCAGCTACGACTGGACAGAGCAGTTCTTC.

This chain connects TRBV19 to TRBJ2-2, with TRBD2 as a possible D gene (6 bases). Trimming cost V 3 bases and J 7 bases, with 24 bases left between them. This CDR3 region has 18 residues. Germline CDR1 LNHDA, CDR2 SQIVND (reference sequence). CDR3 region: CASSIGVGGTTWDGELFF. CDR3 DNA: TGTGCCAGTAGTATTGGGGTTGGCGGGACGACTTGGGACGGGGAGCTGTTTTTT.